This T cell receptor (beta chain) came from a study of T cells after yellow fever vaccination (dated by TCRdb to about 2019). Turning to the overall study: The SMART-Seq v4 Ultra Low Input RNA kit was used to prepare libraries from fractions with low cell numbers. Blood was drawn at multiple timepoints before and after primary and secondary immunization, with bulk PBMC replicates and cell subsets isolated. To track T-cell clones before and after primary and booster YFV17D yellow fever vaccination, bulk TCR alpha and beta repertoires were sequenced longitudinally. Two healthy male donors, one aged 18 to 30 and one aged 30 to 40 years, made up the cohort.

This clonotype was observed many times. Its antigen is not yet known. No much larger clonotype is one base removed from it; base qualities were not supplied. This sample was sequenced with an Illumina NovaSeq 6000. TCR cDNA was made using 5'RACE template switching, a step that added a universal primer site and unique molecular identifiers. Priming of cDNA synthesis was performed from both the TCR alpha and TCR beta constant segments. Library amplification involved two PCR steps, and the second step added sample barcodes and sequencing adapters. Sequencing of libraries was done on Illumina HiSeq 2500 (2x100 bp) or NovaSeq (2x150 bp). The authors' pipeline ran thus. Reads were demultiplexed and collapsed into UMI consensus sequences with MIGEC, and V(D)J alignment was performed with MiXCR. Using edgeR on replicate PBMC samples, clonotypes were called vaccine-responding if FDR was below 0.01 and the log2 fold change was above 5 up to day 15. CD4 or CD8 identity was assigned to each bulk clonotype according to whether the clonotype was present at higher abundance in the sequenced CD4 repertoire or the sequenced CD8 repertoire. TCRdb redid the processing of the public reads, applying fastp at Q25 and MiXCR, and retained in-frame beta chains. Rows matching on CDR3 protein sequence are summarized as one entry with the most common DNA and genes. What appears here as the V and J calls and clone size reflects TCRdb's work, not the paper's. The sample table contains some 320,000 distinct CDR3 sequences; only one count was recorded for around 4.3% of them. The ten largest clones take up roughly a fifth of the sample.

Results the study describes overall, beyond this receptor: Because only a couple of donors were included in the study, the extent to which the findings can be generalized is limited. Because abundant contaminating clonotypes from the bulk population could be contained in FACS-sorted repertoires, computational filtering was required. After the booster, most clones that had expanded after primary vaccination were detected again (roughly 96% of CD4 and roughly nine tenths of CD8), suggesting broad maintenance of memory. A small fraction of clonotypes showed up in both the CD4 and CD8 compartments, probably as a result of convergent recombination. The secondary T-cell response was weaker than the primary response but faster, peaking on day 5 instead of day 15.

This specimen's treatment or condition label, interpreted: live attenuated yellow fever vaccine strain. Two biological replicates of bulk PBMCs were collected at each blood-draw timepoint. PBMCs were isolated from peripheral blood using a standard Ficoll-Paque protocol. TriZol was used to extract RNA from bulk PBMCs, CD4 and CD8 fractions, and dextramer-positive and dextramer-negative fractions. Reading the germline V gene (reference sequence) gives CDR1 MNHEY and CDR2 SMNVEV. The CDR3 runs 11 amino acids, cysteine and phenylalanine included. CDR3 DNA is the only sequence kept; it has 33 bases, read in frame from the first base. V sheds 9 bases and J sheds 9 bases, leaving 9 bases between their ends.

In this chain, TRBV27 is recombined with TRBJ1-6, with no confidently assigned D gene. The sequences come from PBMCs, collected 15 days after the yellow fever booster vaccination. This TCR was sampled from a young man who received the YFV17D yellow fever vaccine. CDR3 sequence: CARPDCSPLHF. Here is the DNA: TGTGCCAGGCCAGACTGTTCACCCCTCCACTTT.